These 25 T cell receptor beta chains came from one sample sequenced in a study of cytomegalovirus exposure and HLA in healthy donors (dated by TCRdb to about 2017). Libraries were prepared through the immunoSEQ multiplex PCR assay. For the multiplex PCR, a mixture combining 60 forward primers for TCR Vbeta segments and 13 reverse primers for TCR Jbeta segments was used. The clones in this table, taken by TCRdb from immuneACCESS, are in-frame only. Not every clone is retained; where verified, under half of the shortfall comes from an unresolved V gene, and the cause of the rest is unknown. For this sample there are about 130,000 clones; about 74% appear just once. 2% to 2.5% of the sample lies in the top ten. The sample comprised PBMCs. Receptor source: a young man in good health and CMV-seronegative.

This chain joins TRBV2 and TRBJ1-5, with 10 nucleotides matching TRBD1. The CDR3 is made up of 15 amino acids. V was clipped by 5 bases and J by 2 bases; unmatched bases: 3. CDR1 and CDR2 (germline): SNHLY, FYNNEI. The CDR3 reads CASSPGTGGNQPQHF. In DNA, the CDR3 is TGTGCCAGCAGTCCCGGGACAGGGGGCAATCAGCCCCAGCATTTT.

V gene TRBV6-5 combines with J gene TRBJ2-3; no clear D gene. Deletions cut 2 bases from V and 4 bases from J, with 13 bases between. Germline V gene lookup returns CDR1 MNHEY and CDR2 SVGAGI. This CDR3 contains 15 residues. DNA of the CDR3: TGTGCCAGCAGTTACGTCCATAGTATCCCAGATACGCAGTATTTT. Translating gives CASSYVHSIPDTQYF.

The chain couples TRBV18 to TRBJ2-7, with D possibly TRBD2 on 5 matching bases. The CDR3 consists of 13 residues. Deletions cut 2 bases from V and 5 bases from J, with 10 bases between. CDR1 KGHSH and CDR2 LQKENI come from the germline V gene. Here the CDR3 DNA reads TGTGCCAGCTCACCAACCAACGGGGACGAGCAGTACTTC. Amino acid sequence: CASSPTNGDEQYF.

In nucleotides, the CDR3 is TGTGCCACCAGCAGGACCGGGACAGGGGAGCGGGAGACCCAGTACTTC. It encodes CATSRTGTGERETQYF. V gene TRBV15 combines with J gene TRBJ2-5; 10 positions match TRBD1. The CDR3 spans 16 residues. Trimming removed 3 bases from V and 5 bases from J; junction bases left unmatched: 9. CDR1 is LNHNV, CDR2 YYDKDF, per germline (reference sequence).

V usage is TRBV7-3 and J usage is TRBJ1-1; TRBD1 might be the D (5 bases). V lost 5 bases, J lost 5 bases, and 15 bases lay in between. This CDR3 comprises 14 residues. Looked up from germline, CDR1 is SGHTA and CDR2 is FQGTGA. DNA of the CDR3: TGTGCCAGCAGCCCCGGGGGGTGGGGGACTGAAGCTTTCTTT. Encoded protein: CASSPGGWGTEAFF.

This rearrangement joins TRBV6-1 to TRBJ1-5; 9 bases line up with TRBD1. The V gene's germline CDR1 is MNHNS and CDR2 SASEGT. The trim removed 5 bases at V and 4 bases at J, leaving 3 bases unmatched. This CDR3 is 14 amino acids long. The CDR3 nucleotides read TGTGCCAGCAGTAAGACAGGGGGGAATCAGCCCCAGCATTTT. Protein sequence: CASSKTGGNQPQHF.

The CDR3 nucleotides are TGTGCCAGCAGTTTTGTGCCGCACTACAGGGGTCTCGACAAAAACATTCAGTACTTC. Translating it yields CASSFVPHYRGLDKNIQYF. The rearrangement joins TRBV28 to TRBJ2-4, with 7 positions matching TRBD1. The CDR3 is 19 amino acids. Germline assignment: CDR1 MDHEN and CDR2 SYDVKM. V was pared by 3 bases and J by 3 bases, with 17 bases of the junction left unmatched.

The V call is TRBV19, the J call TRBJ2-1, with TRBD1 matching 7 bases. This CDR3 has 12 amino acids. Germline V gives CDR1 LNHDA, CDR2 SQIVND (reference sequence). Losses at the gene ends were 7 bases for V and 5 bases for J; bases not matched to a gene: 2. DNA for the CDR3: TGTGCCAGTACGACAGGGAACAATGAGCAGTTCTTC. Encoded protein: CASTTGNNEQFF.

Only one count was recorded for this clone. V usage is TRBV4-1 and J usage is TRBJ2-2, with D possibly TRBD2 on 5 matching bases. The CDR3 runs to 15 residues. The germline V gene has CDR1 MGHRA and CDR2 YSYEKL. The V and J ends lost 0 bases and 5 bases respectively, with 10 bases between them. CDR3 coding DNA: TGCGCCAGCAGCCAAGAGGAACTAGTAACCGGGGAGCTGTTTTTT. Its translation: CASSQEELVTGELFF.

The rearrangement uses TRBV21-1 and TRBJ2-3; TRBD1 is the table's D call, not checked against the DNA. TRBV21-1 is designated a pseudogene. CDR3 size: 15 residues. The CDR3 DNA reads as TGTGCAAACCCTCCTAAGACAGGGGTGAAGGATACGCAGTATTTT. This codes for CANPPKTGVKDTQYF.

CDR3 residues: CASSPKSSHEGWEKLFF. As DNA, the CDR3 is TGTGCCAGCAGCCCTAAATCGTCTCACGAGGGCTGGGAAAAACTGTTTTTT. This chain uses TRBV7-9 with TRBJ1-4; no definite D call. The CDR3 length is 17 residues. Deletions cut 5 bases from V and 8 bases from J, with 24 bases between. Germline V gene lookup returns CDR1 SEHNR and CDR2 FQNEAQ (reference sequence).

The sample holds a few counts of this clone. This chain joins TRBV5-6 and TRBJ2-7, with 11 bases fitting TRBD2. J lost 5 bases, V lost 0 bases, and 4 bases had no gene match. In germline, CDR1 is SGHDT, CDR2 YYEEEE. The CDR3 is made up of 15 amino acids. The CDR3 DNA sequence: TGTGCCAGCAGCTTGGCCGTACTAGCGGGAGACGAGCAGTACTTC. It is translated as CASSLAVLAGDEQYF.

The V call is TRBV10-3, the J call TRBJ1-4; no clear D. Germline V gene data show CDR1 as ENHRY and CDR2 as SYGVKD. V gave up 4 bases and J gave up 7 bases, with 10 bases separating them. CDR3 length: 13 amino acids. CDR3 nucleotide sequence: TGTGCCATCAGTGGCGGGCCTGGTGAAAAACTGTTTTTT. Amino acids: CAISGGPGEKLFF.

The chain combines TRBV7-9 with TRBJ2-7, with D possibly TRBD2 on 5 matching bases. Germline CDR1 is SEHNR and CDR2 is FQNEAQ (reference sequence). This CDR3 is 13 amino acids long. The V end was cut by 2 bases, the J end by 2 bases, with 7 bases between. In DNA form, the CDR3 reads TGTGCCAGCAGCTTAACGGGGACCTACGAGCAGTACTTC. Amino acid sequence: CASSLTGTYEQYF.

This clone was picked up a small number of times. V gene TRBV6-1 combines with J gene TRBJ1-1; TRBD1 matches at 9 bases. The V gene's germline CDR1 is MNHNS and CDR2 SASEGT. Unmatched junction bases numbered 10, after V lost 6 bases and J lost 5 bases. The CDR3 sequence is 15 residues long. The CDR3 region has the DNA TGTGCCAGCAGACCTCCGGACAGGGGAAGAACTGAAGCTTTCTTT. Translation gives CASRPPDRGRTEAFF.

The gene calls are TRBV27 and TRBJ2-1; perhaps TRBD1 as D (5 bases). The CDR3 spans 12 residues. From germline, CDR1 is MNHEY and CDR2 SMNVEV (reference sequence). The germline V and J ends were trimmed by 2 bases and 15 bases, with 14 bases remaining between them. This CDR3 is CASSLRQGPSFF. The CDR3 DNA sequence: TGTGCCAGCAGTTTAAGGCAGGGTCCTTCGTTCTTC.

This clone turned up a few times. The gene calls are TRBV6-4 and TRBJ1-1, with 8 bases aligning to TRBD1. From germline, CDR1 is MRHNA and CDR2 SNTAGT. There are 17 residues in the CDR3. The junction had 10 bases not matched to a gene; V was cut back by 2 bases and J by 2 bases. Written as DNA, the CDR3 is TGTGCCAGCAGTGACCTCCTCGTGGACAGGGCTAACACTGAAGCTTTCTTT. As protein: CASSDLLVDRANTEAFF.

The chain has TRBV7-9 and TRBJ1-1; no definite D call. V lost 1 base, J lost 6 bases, and 9 bases lay in between. Per germline, CDR1 SEHNR and CDR2 FQNEAQ (reference sequence). This CDR3 region has 13 residues. The CDR3 loop reads CASSLVLSPEAFF. The CDR3 region has the DNA TGTGCCAGCAGCTTAGTTCTTTCCCCTGAAGCTTTCTTT.

This clone was seen only a few times. In DNA, the CDR3 is TGTGCCACCAGCCGGGACAGGATCTCTGGAAACACCATATATTTT. This encodes CATSRDRISGNTIYF. V is TRBV15 and J is TRBJ1-3; TRBD1 aligns across 8 bases. Germline V gene data show CDR1 as LNHNV and CDR2 as YYDKDF (reference sequence). The length of the CDR3 is 15 residues. V was pared by 5 bases and J by 0 bases, with 3 bases of the junction left unmatched.

V gene TRBV19 combines with J gene TRBJ2-2, with D possibly matching TRBD1 (6 bases). The germline CDR1 and CDR2 sequences are LNHDA and SQIVND (reference sequence). V shed 5 bases and J shed 2 bases, with 9 bases lying between them. CDR3 length: 14 amino acids. CDR3 loop: CASSGGANTGELFF. DNA for the CDR3: TGTGCCAGTAGTGGGGGCGCAAACACCGGGGAGCTGTTTTTT.

The rearrangement uses TRBV29-1 and TRBJ1-2, with D uncertain. The CDR3 length is 13 residues. The germline CDR1 and CDR2 sequences are SQVTM and ANQGSEA. With 4 bases removed from V and 6 bases from J, the gap between germline ends came to 15 bases. The CDR3 protein is CSVVTIRDHGYTF. Here the CDR3 DNA reads TGCAGCGTTGTGACGATACGGGATCATGGCTACACCTTC.

The chain carries TRBV27 and TRBJ2-2; TRBD1 might be the D (5 bases). The CDR3 is 13 amino acids. Germline V CDR1 and CDR2: MNHEY, SMNVEV (reference sequence). The V and J ends lost 5 bases and 7 bases respectively, with 11 bases between them. For the CDR3, the DNA is TGTGCCAGCAGTCTTTTAGGGGTCGGGGAGCTGTTTTTT. Protein: CASSLLGVGELFF.

The chain joins TRBV25-1 to TRBJ1-1; 9 bases map to TRBD1. There are 17 residues in the CDR3. Unmatched junction bases numbered 13, after V lost 3 bases and J lost 5 bases. Germline CDR1 reads MGHDK; CDR2 reads SYGVNS. The CDR3 spells CASSDKWGDRGGTEAFF. CDR3 coding DNA: TGTGCCAGCAGTGATAAATGGGGCGACAGGGGGGGGACTGAAGCTTTCTTT.

This clone was seen only a few times. The CDR3 bases are TGTGCCAGCAGCCCCCCCCCTTCTGGGAGGGTGACAGATACGCAGTATTTT. This gives the protein CASSPPPSGRVTDTQYF. The chain carries TRBV11-2 and TRBJ2-3; 7 nucleotides line up with TRBD2. Germline V CDR1 and CDR2: SGHAT, FQNNGV. Trimming took 5 bases from V and 3 from J; bases not matched to a gene: 14. CDR3 size: 17 residues. Based on the CDR3 plus reference TRBV11-2 and TRBJ2-3, the full variable domain is EAGVAQSPRYKIIEKRQSVAFWCNPISGHATLYWYQQILGQGPKLLIQFQNNGVVDDSQLPKDRFSAERLKGVDSTLKIQPAKLEDSAVYLCASSPPPSGRVTDTQYFGPGTRLTVL.

The rearrangement joins TRBV4-1 to TRBJ2-3; 7 bases align to TRBD1. CDR1 is MGHRA and CDR2 is YSYEKL in the germline V gene. The V gene end was trimmed by 3 bases and the J gene end by 2 bases; junction bases not matched to a gene: 2. The CDR3 has 14 amino acids. As DNA, the CDR3 is TGCGCCAGCAGCCAGGACAGGAACACAGATACGCAGTATTTT. It codes for CASSQDRNTDTQYF.